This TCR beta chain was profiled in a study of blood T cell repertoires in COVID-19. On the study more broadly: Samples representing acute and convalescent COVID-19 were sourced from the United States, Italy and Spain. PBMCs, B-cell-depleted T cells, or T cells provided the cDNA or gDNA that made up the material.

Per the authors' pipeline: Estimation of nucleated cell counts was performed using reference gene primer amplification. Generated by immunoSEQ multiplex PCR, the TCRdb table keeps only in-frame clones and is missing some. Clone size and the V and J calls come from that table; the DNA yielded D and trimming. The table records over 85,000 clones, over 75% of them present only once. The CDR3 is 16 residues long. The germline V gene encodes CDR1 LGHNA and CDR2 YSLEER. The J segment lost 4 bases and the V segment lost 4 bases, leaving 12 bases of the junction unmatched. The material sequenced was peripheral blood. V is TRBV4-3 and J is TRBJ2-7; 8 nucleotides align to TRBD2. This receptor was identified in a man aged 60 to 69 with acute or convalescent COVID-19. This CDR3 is CASSPEVAGGLYEQYF. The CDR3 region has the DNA TGCGCCAGCAGCCCAGAGGTGGCGGGGGGACTATACGAGCAGTACTTC.